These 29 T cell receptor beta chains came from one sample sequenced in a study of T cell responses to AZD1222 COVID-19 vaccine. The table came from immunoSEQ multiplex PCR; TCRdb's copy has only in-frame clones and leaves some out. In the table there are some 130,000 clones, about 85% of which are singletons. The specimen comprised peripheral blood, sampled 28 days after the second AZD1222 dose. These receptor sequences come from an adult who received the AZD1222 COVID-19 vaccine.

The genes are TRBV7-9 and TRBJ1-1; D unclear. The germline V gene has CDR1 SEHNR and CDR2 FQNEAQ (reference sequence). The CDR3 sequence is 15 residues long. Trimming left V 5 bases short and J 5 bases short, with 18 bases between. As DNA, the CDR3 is TGTGCCAGCAGCCCGGGGTCAACCCGGGGTACTGAAGCTTTCTTT. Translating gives CASSPGSTRGTEAFF.

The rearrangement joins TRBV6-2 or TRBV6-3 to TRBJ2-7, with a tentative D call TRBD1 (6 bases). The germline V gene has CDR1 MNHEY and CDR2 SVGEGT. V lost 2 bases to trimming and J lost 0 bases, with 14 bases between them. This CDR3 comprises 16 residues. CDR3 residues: CASSYKTGEVSYEQYF. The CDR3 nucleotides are TGTGCCAGCAGTTACAAGACAGGCGAGGTCTCCTACGAGCAGTACTTC.

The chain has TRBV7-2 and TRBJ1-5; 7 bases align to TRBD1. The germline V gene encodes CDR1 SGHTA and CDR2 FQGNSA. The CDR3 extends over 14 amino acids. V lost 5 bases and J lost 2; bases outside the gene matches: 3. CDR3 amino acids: CASSDTGGNQPQHF. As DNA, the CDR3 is TGTGCCAGCAGCGATACAGGGGGCAATCAGCCCCAGCATTTT.

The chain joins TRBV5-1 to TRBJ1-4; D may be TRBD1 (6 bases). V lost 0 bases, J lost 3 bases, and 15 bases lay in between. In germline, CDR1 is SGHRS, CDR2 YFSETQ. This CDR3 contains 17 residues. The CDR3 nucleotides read TGCGCCAGCAGCTTGGGGGCAGGGGCCGTTGCTAATGAAAAACTGTTTTTT. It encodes CASSLGAGAVANEKLFF.

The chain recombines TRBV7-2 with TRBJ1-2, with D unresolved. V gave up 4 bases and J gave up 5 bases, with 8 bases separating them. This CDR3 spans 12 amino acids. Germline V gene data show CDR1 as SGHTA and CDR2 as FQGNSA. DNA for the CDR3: TGTGCCAGCAGCTCAATGGGGTATGGCTACACCTTC. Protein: CASSSMGYGYTF.

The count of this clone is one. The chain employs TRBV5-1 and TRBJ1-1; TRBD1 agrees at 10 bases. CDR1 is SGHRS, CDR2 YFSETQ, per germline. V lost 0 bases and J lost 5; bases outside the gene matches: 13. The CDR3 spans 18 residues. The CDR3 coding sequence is TGCGCCAGCAGCTTGGAACCCGGGACAGGGGTCATTGGGACTGAAGCTTTCTTT. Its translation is CASSLEPGTGVIGTEAFF.

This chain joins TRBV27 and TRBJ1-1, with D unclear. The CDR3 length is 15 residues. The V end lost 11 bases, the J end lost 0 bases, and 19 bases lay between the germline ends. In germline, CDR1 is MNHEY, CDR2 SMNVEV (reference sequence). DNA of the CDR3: TGTGCCCCGGAAAGGAACTCTCGGATGAACACTGAAGCTTTCTTT. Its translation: CAPERNSRMNTEAFF.

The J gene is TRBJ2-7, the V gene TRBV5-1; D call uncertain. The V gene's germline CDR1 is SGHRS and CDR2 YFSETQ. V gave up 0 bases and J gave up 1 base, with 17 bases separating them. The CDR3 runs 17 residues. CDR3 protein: CASSLAWAGDTSYEQYF. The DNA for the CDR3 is TGCGCCAGCAGCTTGGCCTGGGCAGGTGACACGTCCTACGAGCAGTACTTC.

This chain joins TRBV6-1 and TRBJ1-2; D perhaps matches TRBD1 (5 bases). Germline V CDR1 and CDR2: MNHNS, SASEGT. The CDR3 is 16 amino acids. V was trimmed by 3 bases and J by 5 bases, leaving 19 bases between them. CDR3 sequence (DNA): TGTGCCAGCAGTGACGCCGGGGAGGGGCTACGGTATGGCTACACCTTC. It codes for CASSDAGEGLRYGYTF.

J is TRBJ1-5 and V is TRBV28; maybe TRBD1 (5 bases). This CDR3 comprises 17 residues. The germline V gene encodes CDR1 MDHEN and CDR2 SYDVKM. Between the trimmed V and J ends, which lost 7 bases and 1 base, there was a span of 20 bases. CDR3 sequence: CASTHPRDRLSNQPQHF. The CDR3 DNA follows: TGTGCCAGCACCCACCCCCGGGACCGCCTAAGCAATCAGCCCCAGCATTTT.

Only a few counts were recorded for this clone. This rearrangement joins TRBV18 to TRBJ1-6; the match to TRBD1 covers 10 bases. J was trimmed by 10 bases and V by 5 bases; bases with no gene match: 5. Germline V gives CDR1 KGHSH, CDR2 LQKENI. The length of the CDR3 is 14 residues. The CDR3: CASSSGQGISPLHF. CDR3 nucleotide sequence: TGTGCCAGCTCATCGGGACAGGGGATCTCACCCCTCCACTTT.

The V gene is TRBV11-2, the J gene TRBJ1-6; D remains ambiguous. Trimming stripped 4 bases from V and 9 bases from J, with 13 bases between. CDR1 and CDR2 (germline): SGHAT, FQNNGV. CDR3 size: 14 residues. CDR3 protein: CASSSPVGISPLHF. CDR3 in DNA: TGTGCCAGCAGCTCCCCGGTAGGGATTTCACCCCTCCACTTT.

The CDR3: CASSSETQYF. CDR3 DNA sequence: TGTGCCAGCAGTTCCGAGACCCAGTACTTC. J is TRBJ2-5 and V is TRBV28; D uncertain. This CDR3 region has 10 residues. Per germline, CDR1 MDHEN and CDR2 SYDVKM. Trimming removed 4 bases from V and 5 bases from J, with 2 bases in between. Full variable domain (rest looked up from reference TRBV28 and TRBJ2-5): DVKVTQSSRYLVKRTGEKVFLECVQDMDHENMFWYRQDPGLGLRLIYFSYDVKMKEKGDIPEGYSVSREKKERFSLILESASTNQTSMYLCASSSETQYFGPGTRLLVL.

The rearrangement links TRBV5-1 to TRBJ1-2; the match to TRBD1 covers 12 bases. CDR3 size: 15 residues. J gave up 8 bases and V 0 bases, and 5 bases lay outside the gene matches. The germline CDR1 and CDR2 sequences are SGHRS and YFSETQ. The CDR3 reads CASSLAGQGASGYTF. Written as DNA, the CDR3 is TGCGCCAGCAGCTTGGCGGGACAGGGGGCGTCCGGCTACACCTTC.

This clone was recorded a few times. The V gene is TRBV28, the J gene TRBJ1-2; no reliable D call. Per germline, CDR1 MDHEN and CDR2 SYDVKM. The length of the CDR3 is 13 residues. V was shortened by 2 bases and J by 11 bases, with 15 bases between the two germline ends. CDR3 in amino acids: CASSLVPPLGYTF. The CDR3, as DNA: TGTGCCAGCAGTTTAGTTCCCCCTCTCGGGTACACCTTC.

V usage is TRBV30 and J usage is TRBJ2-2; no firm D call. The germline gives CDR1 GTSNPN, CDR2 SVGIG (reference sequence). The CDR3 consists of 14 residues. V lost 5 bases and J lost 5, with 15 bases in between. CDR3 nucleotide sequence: TGTGCCTGGGCTCTGGGCCGAAAAACCGGGGAGCTGTTTTTT. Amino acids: CAWALGRKTGELFF. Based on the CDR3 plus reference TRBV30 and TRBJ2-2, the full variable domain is SQTIHQWPATLVQPVGSPLSLECTVEGTSNPNLYWYRQAAGRGLQLLFYSVGIGQISSEVPQNLSASRPQDRQFILSSKKLLLSDSGFYLCAWALGRKTGELFFGEGSRLTVL.

Here the CDR3 reads CASSLSRHDVEAFF. The CDR3 coding sequence is TGTGCCAGCAGCTTAAGTCGGCACGACGTGGAGGCTTTCTTT. J is TRBJ1-1 and V is TRBV7-2, with D uncertain. The CDR3 contains 14 residues. CDR1 is SGHTA and CDR2 is FQGNSA in the germline V gene. V was trimmed by 2 bases and J by 11 bases, leaving 18 bases between them.

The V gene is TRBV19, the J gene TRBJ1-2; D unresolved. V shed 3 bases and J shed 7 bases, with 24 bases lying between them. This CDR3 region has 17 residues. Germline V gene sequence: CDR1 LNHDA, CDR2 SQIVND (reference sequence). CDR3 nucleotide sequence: TGTGCCAGTAGTATCGTCGGGTCGAGGCGATTGAATGGTGGCTACACCTTC. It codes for CASSIVGSRRLNGGYTF. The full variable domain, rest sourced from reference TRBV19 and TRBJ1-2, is DGGITQSPKYLFRKEGQNVTLSCEQNLNHDAMYWYRQDPGQGLRLIYYSQIVNDFQKGDIAEGYSVSREKKESFPLTVTSAQKNPTAFYLCASSIVGSRRLNGGYTFGSGTRLTVV.

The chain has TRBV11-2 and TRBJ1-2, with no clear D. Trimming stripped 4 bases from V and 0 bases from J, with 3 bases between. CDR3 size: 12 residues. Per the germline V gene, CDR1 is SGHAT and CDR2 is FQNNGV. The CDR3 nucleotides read TGTGCCAGCAGCTACGCTAACTATGGCTACACCTTC. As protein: CASSYANYGYTF.

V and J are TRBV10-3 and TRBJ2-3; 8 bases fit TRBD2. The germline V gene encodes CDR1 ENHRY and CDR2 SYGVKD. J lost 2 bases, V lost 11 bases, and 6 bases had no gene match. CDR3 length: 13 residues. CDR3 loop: CAASGSITDTQYF. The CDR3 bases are TGTGCCGCCAGCGGGAGCATCACAGATACGCAGTATTTT.

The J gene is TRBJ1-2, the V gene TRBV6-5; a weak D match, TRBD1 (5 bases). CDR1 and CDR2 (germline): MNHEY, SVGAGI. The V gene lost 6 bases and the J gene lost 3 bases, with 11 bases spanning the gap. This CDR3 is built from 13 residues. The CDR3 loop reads CASRYGRDYGYTF. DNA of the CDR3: TGTGCCAGCAGGTACGGCAGGGACTATGGCTACACCTTC.

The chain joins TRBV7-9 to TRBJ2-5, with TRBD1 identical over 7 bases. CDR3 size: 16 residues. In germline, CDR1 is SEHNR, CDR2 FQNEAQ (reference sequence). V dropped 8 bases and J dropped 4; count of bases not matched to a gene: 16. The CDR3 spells CASCTQPGQILETQYF. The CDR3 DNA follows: TGTGCCAGCTGCACTCAGCCGGGACAGATTTTAGAGACCCAGTACTTC. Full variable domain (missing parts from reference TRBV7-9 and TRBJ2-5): DTGVSQNPRHKITKRGQNVTFRCDPISEHNRLYWYRQTLGQGPEFLTYFQNEAQLEKSRLLSDRFSAERPKGSFSTLEIQRTEQGDSAMYLCASCTQPGQILETQYFGPGTRLLVL.

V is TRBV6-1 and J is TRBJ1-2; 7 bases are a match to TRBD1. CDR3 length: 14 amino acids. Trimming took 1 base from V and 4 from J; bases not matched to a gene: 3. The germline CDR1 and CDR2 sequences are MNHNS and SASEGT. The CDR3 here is CASSEGTGIYGYTF. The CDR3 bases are TGTGCCAGCAGTGAAGGGACAGGCATCTATGGCTACACCTTC.

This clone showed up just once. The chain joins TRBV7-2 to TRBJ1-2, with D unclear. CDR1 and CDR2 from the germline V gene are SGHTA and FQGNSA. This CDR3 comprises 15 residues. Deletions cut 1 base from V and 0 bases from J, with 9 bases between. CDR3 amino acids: CASSLGQETNYGYTF. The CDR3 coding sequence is TGTGCCAGCAGCTTAGGACAAGAAACTAACTATGGCTACACCTTC.

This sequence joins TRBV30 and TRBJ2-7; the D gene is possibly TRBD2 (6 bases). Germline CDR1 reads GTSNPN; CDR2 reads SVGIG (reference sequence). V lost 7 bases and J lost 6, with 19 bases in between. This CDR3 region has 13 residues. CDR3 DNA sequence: TGTGCCTTGCGAGCCAACCCGGGGGTCGAGCAGTACTTC. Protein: CALRANPGVEQYF.

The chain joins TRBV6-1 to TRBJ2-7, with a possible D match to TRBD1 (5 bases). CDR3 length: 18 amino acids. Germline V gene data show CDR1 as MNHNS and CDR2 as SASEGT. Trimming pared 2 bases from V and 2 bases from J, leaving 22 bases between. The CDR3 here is CASSEPHFVSRVAYEQYF. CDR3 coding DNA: TGTGCCAGCAGTGAACCCCATTTTGTGTCCAGGGTAGCCTACGAGCAGTACTTC.

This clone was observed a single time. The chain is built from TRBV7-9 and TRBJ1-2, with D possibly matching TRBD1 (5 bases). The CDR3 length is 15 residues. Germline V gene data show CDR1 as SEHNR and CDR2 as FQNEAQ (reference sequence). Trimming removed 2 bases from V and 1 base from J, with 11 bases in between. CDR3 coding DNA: TGTGCCAGCAGCTTATTAGCAGGGTTTAACTATGGCTACACCTTC. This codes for CASSLLAGFNYGYTF.

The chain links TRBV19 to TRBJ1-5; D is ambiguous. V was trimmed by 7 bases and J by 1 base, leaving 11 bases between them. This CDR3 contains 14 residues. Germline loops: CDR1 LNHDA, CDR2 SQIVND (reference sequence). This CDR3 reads CASTWPMSNQPQHF. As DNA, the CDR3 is TGTGCCAGTACTTGGCCGATGAGCAATCAGCCCCAGCATTTT.

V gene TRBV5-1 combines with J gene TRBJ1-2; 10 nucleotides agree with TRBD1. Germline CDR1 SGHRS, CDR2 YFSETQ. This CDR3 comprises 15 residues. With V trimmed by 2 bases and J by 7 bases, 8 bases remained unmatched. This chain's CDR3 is CASSFRDRGSIGYTF. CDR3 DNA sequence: TGCGCCAGCAGCTTCCGGGACAGGGGATCGATTGGCTACACCTTC.